Listed below are T cell receptor beta chains from one sample, sequenced in a study of blood T cells in healthy people across ages. TCRdb used MiXCR to reprocess the 5' RACE reads, holding one entry per CDR3 protein. In the table there are around 1,000,000 distinct CDR3 sequences, approximately 26% of which are singletons. These same data were also listed under a study on T cells of mothers and their children.

The sample comprised blood. The receptor source for this set is a girl between 2 and 10 years old in good health. CDR3s include the opening cysteine and the closing phenylalanine or tryptophan. A D gene is named only where the DNA matches it firmly. Expanded clones are given a class, and other clones once, few, many or no size at all.

j_call clone_size d_call cdr3_length v_call cdr3_aa cdr3_nt
TRBJ2-7 few NA 14 TRBV27 CASSLTGSPYEQYF TGTGCCAGCAGTTTAACAGGTTCCCCTTACGAGCAGTACTTC
TRBJ1-3 few NA 11 TRBV7-2 CASRRWGTIYF TGTGCCAGCAGAAGGTGGGGAACCATATATTTT
TRBJ2-1 few TRBD2 16 TRBV4-2 CASSQVGLAPYNEQFF TGTGCCAGCAGCCAGGTCGGACTAGCGCCCTACAATGAGCAGTTCTTC
TRBJ2-1 few NA 16 TRBV3-1 CASSQMPVGNVDEQFF TGTGCCAGCAGCCAAATGCCGGTGGGAAACGTTGATGAGCAGTTCTTC
TRBJ2-7 few TRBD1 13 TRBV6-5 CASRPRTGSEQYF TGTGCCAGCAGACCCCGGACAGGGAGCGAGCAGTACTTC
TRBJ2-2 NA TRBD2 18 TRBV7-2 CASSLAGGGGSRTGELFF TGTGCCAGCAGCTTAGCGGGCGGCGGGGGTTCTCGGACCGGGGAGCTGTTTTTT
TRBJ1-4 few NA 14 TRBV7-9 CASSPPGRGEKLFF TGTGCCAGCAGCCCGCCGGGACGGGGCGAAAAACTGTTTTTT
TRBJ1-2 NA NA 13 TRBV6-5 CASSSDGSRGYTF TGTGCCAGCAGCTCGGACGGGTCTCGGGGCTACACCTTC
TRBJ1-1 NA TRBD1 15 TRBV18 CASSTAGTENTEAFF TGTGCCAGCTCAACCGCCGGGACAGAGAACACTGAAGCTTTCTTT
TRBJ1-4 NA TRBD1 13 TRBV27 CASTTGGNEKLFF TGTGCCAGCACGACAGGGGGGAATGAAAAACTGTTTTTT
TRBJ1-2 NA NA 12 TRBV7-3 CASSFLGGGYTF TGTGCCAGCAGCTTTTTGGGGGGCGGCTACACCTTC
TRBJ2-4 few NA 15 TRBV4-2 CASSQVDRALNIQYF TGTGCCAGCAGCCAAGTGGATCGGGCCTTAAACATTCAGTACTTC
TRBJ2-1 few TRBD2 16 TRBV6-1 CASSERRSGGVNEQFF TGTGCCAGCAGTGAAAGGCGGAGCGGGGGCGTCAATGAGCAGTTCTTC
TRBJ2-5 NA TRBD1 15 TRBV4-3 CASSPSEQGQETQYF TGCGCCAGCAGCCCGTCAGAACAGGGGCAAGAGACCCAGTACTTC
TRBJ2-7 few TRBD1 14 TRBV20-1 CSATRPGQGHEQYF TGCAGTGCCACTAGGCCGGGACAGGGCCACGAGCAGTACTTC
TRBJ2-3 NA TRBD2 12 TRBV7-8 CASTEAGDTQYF TGTGCCAGCACCGAAGCGGGGGATACGCAGTATTTT
TRBJ1-1 few TRBD1 14 TRBV13 CASRRQGQNTEAFF TGTGCCAGCAGAAGACAGGGCCAGAACACTGAAGCTTTCTTT
TRBJ2-7 few NA 14 TRBV7-9 CASSLRDTTYEQYF TGTGCCAGCAGCCTTCGGGACACCACCTACGAGCAGTACTTC
TRBJ2-3 NA NA 15 TRBV7-6 CASSQTLPGPDTQYF TGTGCCAGCAGCCAGACGTTACCGGGTCCAGATACGCAGTATTTT
TRBJ2-7 few NA 11 TRBV29-1 CSVFGPSEQYF TGCAGCGTTTTCGGGCCGAGCGAGCAGTACTTC
TRBJ2-7 few TRBD1 14 TRBV3-1 CASSPGTAAYEQYF TGTGCCAGCAGTCCCGGGACAGCAGCCTACGAGCAGTACTTC
TRBJ2-7 many NA 12 TRBV10-2 CASSDSLYEQYF TGCGCCAGCAGTGACTCCCTCTACGAGCAGTACTTC
TRBJ2-7 few TRBD1 15 TRBV7-8 CASISGTGNTYEQYF TGTGCCAGCATCAGCGGGACAGGGAATACCTACGAGCAGTACTTC
TRBJ2-5 few NA 15 TRBV7-2 CASSLEGGLQETQYF TGTGCCAGCAGCCTCGAAGGGGGACTCCAAGAGACCCAGTACTTC
TRBJ1-4 NA NA 15 TRBV20-1 CSARWDGATNEKLFF TGCAGTGCTAGATGGGACGGTGCAACTAATGAAAAACTGTTTTTT
TRBJ1-5 NA NA 11 TRBV19 CASSGGLGQHF TGTGCCAGTAGTGGGGGGTTAGGCCAGCATTTT
TRBJ2-4 NA NA 12 TRBV24-1 CATSDFGDREYF TGTGCCACCAGTGATTTCGGGGATCGGGAGTACTTC
TRBJ2-7 few TRBD2 14 TRBV29-1 CSVGSSGDSYEQYF TGCAGCGTCGGGTCTAGCGGGGACTCCTACGAGCAGTACTTC
TRBJ2-7 many NA 11 TRBV12-3/TRBV12-4 CASSLYYEQYF TGTGCCAGCAGCTTATACTACGAGCAGTACTTC
TRBJ2-5 NA TRBD2 15 TRBV28 CASSSRAGVQETQYF TGTGCCAGCAGCTCTAGAGCGGGGGTGCAAGAGACCCAGTACTTC
TRBJ2-1 few TRBD2 15 TRBV27 CASSTGLAGGGEQFF TGTGCCAGCAGTACCGGACTAGCGGGAGGGGGGGAGCAGTTCTTC
TRBJ1-2 few NA 16 TRBV7-6 CASSLGTWGIDYGYTF TGTGCCAGCAGCTTAGGGACCTGGGGTATTGACTATGGCTACACCTTC
TRBJ2-3 NA NA 15 TRBV10-1 CASSEGGFGTDTQYF TGCGCCAGCAGTGAAGGAGGATTCGGAACAGATACGCAGTATTTT
TRBJ2-7 NA NA 14 TRBV3-1 CASSQELRVHEQYF TGTGCCAGCAGCCAAGAATTGCGGGTGCACGAGCAGTACTTC
TRBJ2-3 NA NA 19 TRBV27 CASSYGRGIGGPDPDTQYF TGTGCCAGCAGTTATGGTAGGGGGATAGGAGGCCCGGATCCAGATACGCAGTATTTT
TRBJ1-1 few NA 11 TRBV10-3 CTSSGDTEAFF TGTACCTCCTCTGGGGACACTGAAGCTTTCTTT
TRBJ2-3 few NA 11 TRBV20-1 CSAREVNTQYF TGCAGTGCTAGAGAAGTTAATACGCAGTATTTT
TRBJ1-6 few NA 15 TRBV12-3/TRBV12-4 CASIGGPHWNSPLHF TGTGCCAGCATCGGGGGCCCACATTGGAATTCACCCCTCCACTTT
TRBJ2-3 NA TRBD1 16 TRBV7-2 CASSPRGRRVGDTQYF TGTGCCAGCAGCCCAAGGGGGCGTAGGGTTGGAGATACGCAGTATTTT
TRBJ2-1 NA NA 12 TRBV29-1 CSVGDGPGEQFF TGCAGCGTTGGGGACGGCCCTGGTGAGCAGTTCTTC
TRBJ2-2 NA TRBD2 17 TRBV9 CASSLNPSSGGAGELFF TGTGCCAGCAGCCTAAATCCCTCCAGCGGGGGGGCCGGGGAGCTGTTTTTT
TRBJ1-2 NA NA 14 TRBV18 CASSRADGIYGYTF TGTGCCAGCTCTCGAGCTGACGGGATCTATGGCTACACCTTC
TRBJ1-1 NA NA 14 TRBV7-8 CASSLGPGTPGGFF TGTGCCAGCAGCTTAGGCCCAGGCACCCCCGGAGGGTTCTTT
TRBJ2-5 NA NA 18 TRBV21-1 CAGEEAGTSGRNQETQYF TGTGCCGGGGAGGAAGCCGGGACTAGCGGGAGAAACCAAGAGACCCAGTACTTC
TRBJ2-5 many NA 13 TRBV6-5 CASSYSLGETQYF TGTGCCAGCAGTTACTCGCTAGGGGAGACCCAGTACTTC
TRBJ1-2 NA NA 13 TRBV5-4 CASSLWVSYGYTF TGTGCCAGCAGCTTGTGGGTAAGCTATGGCTACACCTTC
TRBJ2-3 NA NA 14 TRBV4-2 CASSGGHSTDTQYF TGTGCCAGCAGTGGCGGGCATAGCACAGATACGCAGTATTTT
TRBJ2-2 NA NA 11 TRBV7-8 CASSPIGELFF TGTGCCAGCAGCCCGATCGGGGAGCTGTTTTTT
TRBJ2-5 many NA 16 TRBV4-1 CASSHLESPEEETQYF TGCGCCAGCAGCCACTTAGAATCCCCGGAGGAGGAGACCCAGTACTTC
TRBJ2-5 few NA 14 TRBV7-2 CASSPYDSQETQYF TGTGCCAGCAGCCCCTATGACAGTCAGGAGACCCAGTACTTC
TRBJ1-2 NA TRBD1 14 TRBV5-1 CASRRDRDSSGYTF TGCGCCAGCAGGCGGGACAGAGATAGTAGTGGCTACACCTTC
TRBJ2-5 many TRBD2 16 TRBV20-1 CSAPGWSGALQETQYF TGCAGTGCCCCCGGGTGGAGCGGGGCCCTCCAAGAGACCCAGTACTTC
TRBJ1-1 NA NA 19 TRBV7-9 CASSLTIGTGAGDRHEAFF TGTGCCAGCAGCTTAACTATTGGAACGGGGGCCGGCGACCGCCATGAAGCTTTCTTT
TRBJ2-7 few NA 13 TRBV10-1 CASSELIISEQYF TGCGCCAGCAGTGAGTTAATAATCTCCGAGCAGTACTTC
TRBJ1-2 few NA 12 TRBV7-9 CASSLNVYGYTF TGTGCCAGCAGCTTGAACGTCTATGGCTACACCTTC
TRBJ2-1 NA NA 15 TRBV4-3 CASSLDKFSYNEQFF TGCGCCAGCAGCTTGGACAAGTTCTCCTACAATGAGCAGTTCTTC
TRBJ2-5 NA TRBD1 16 TRBV29-1 CSVEDWDREGPEGQYF TGCAGCGTTGAAGATTGGGACAGGGAGGGACCAGAGGGCCAGTACTTC
TRBJ2-3 NA NA 14 TRBV20-1 CSARDYQFTDTQYF TGCAGTGCTAGAGATTATCAATTTACAGATACGCAGTATTTT